This T cell receptor beta chain was captured in a study of cytomegalovirus exposure and HLA in healthy donors. J was trimmed by 4 bases and V by 0 bases; bases with no gene match: 6. The CDR3 length is 15 residues. CDR1 and CDR2 from the germline V gene are MNHEY and SVGAGI. With 60 Vbeta and 13 Jbeta primers, the PCR was carried out. Some clones are missing from TCRdb's copy, which holds only in-frame ones; the method was immunoSEQ multiplex PCR. The sample yields 140,000 or so clones, nearly 90% seen once. The sequencing input was PBMCs. The receptor comes from a woman aged 40 to 49 in good health and CMV-seronegative. The chain combines TRBV6-5 with TRBJ2-7; 7 bases line up with TRBD1. In nucleotides, the CDR3 is TGTGCCAGCAGTTACTCGGGGCAGGGGGTGTACGAGCAGTACTTC. Protein product: CASSYSGQGVYEQYF.